This TCR beta chain was captured by sequencing in a study of CD8 T cells in ankylosing spondylitis. The CDR3 runs 14 residues. The V and J ends lost 3 bases and 3 bases, in that order; junction bases with no gene match: 3. A word on this clonotype: Its antigen is undetermined.

Whole-study findings and limits: Some of the motif variants had earlier been found in reactive arthritis patients' fluid and blood. There was a TCR beta motif, made of fewer than 10 highly homologous variants, that appeared characteristic of ankylosing spondylitis blood.

Construction of TCR beta libraries was performed using quantitative 5'-RACE with molecular barcodes. MiXCR was run by TCRdb on the 5' RACE reads, yielding one entry per CDR3 protein. The repertoire holds about 500,000 distinct CDR3 sequences, with roughly 13% as singletons. This TCR was recovered from a male donor with ankylosing spondylitis. The rearrangement links TRBV12-3 or TRBV12-4 to TRBJ2-5, with 8 bases identical to TRBD2. The sample was blood, either unsorted or a sorted T cell fraction (not recorded which). The CDR3, as DNA: TGTGCCAGCAGTTTGACTAGCGTAAAAGAGACCCAGTACTTC. Translating it yields CASSLTSVKETQYF.